Listed here are 27 T cell receptor beta chains from one sample, sequenced in a study of pediatric ulcerative colitis. The table came from immunoSEQ multiplex PCR; TCRdb's copy has only in-frame clones and leaves some out. Among about 20,000 clones listed, roughly four fifths were seen once. Rectal tissue came from one to two pinch biopsies taken at colonoscopy. The sequenced sample consisted of gut tissue. Receptor source: a boy under 18 with moderate ulcerative colitis.

This chain connects TRBV5-6 to TRBJ2-7; no definite D call. This CDR3 comprises 14 residues. In germline, CDR1 is SGHDT, CDR2 YYEEEE. V shed 1 base and J shed 6 bases, with 14 bases lying between them. DNA of the CDR3: TGTGCCAGCAGCTTGTCAGACATCACCCGCGAGCAGTACTTC. Translating it yields CASSLSDITREQYF.

The chain has TRBV11-2 and TRBJ2-2, with D hard to call. This CDR3 comprises 15 residues. V was cut by 1 base and J by 4 bases, with 10 bases left in between. The germline V gene encodes CDR1 SGHAT and CDR2 FQNNGV. The CDR3 spells CASSLVVAATGELFF. CDR3 sequence (DNA): TGTGCCAGCAGCTTAGTAGTGGCCGCCACCGGGGAGCTGTTTTTT.

This clone was recorded once. The chain links TRBV20-1 to TRBJ1-2; D is possibly TRBD1 (5 bases). The germline V gene has CDR1 DFQATT and CDR2 SNEGSKA (reference sequence). The CDR3 runs 11 residues. V was clipped by 7 bases and J by 8 bases, with 14 bases between them. CDR3 sequence: CSVGPGRGYTF. The CDR3 coding sequence is TGCAGTGTCGGGCCAGGGCGAGGCTACACCTTC.

This clone is labeled as large. The V gene is TRBV21-1, the J gene TRBJ1-2; the D call TRBD1 from the table was never checked on the DNA. TRBV21-1 is flagged as a pseudogene. The CDR3 runs 13 residues. The CDR3 reads CASSKDERTGSLF. DNA for the CDR3: TGTGCCAGCAGCAAAGATGAACGGACAGGGTCTCTCTTC.

The sample holds a few counts of this clone. V gene TRBV14 combines with J gene TRBJ1-1; no clear D gene. CDR3 length: 14 residues. Germline V gene data show CDR1 as SGHDN and CDR2 as FVKESK. The V end lost 1 base, the J end lost 4 bases, and 10 bases lay between the germline ends. CDR3 residues: CASSQVGQFTEAFF. The DNA for the CDR3 is TGTGCCAGCAGCCAAGTCGGTCAGTTCACTGAAGCTTTCTTT.

This chain joins TRBV5-1 and TRBJ1-4; D uncertain. Germline V gene sequence: CDR1 SGHRS, CDR2 YFSETQ. The CDR3 runs to 15 residues. Between the trimmed V and J ends, which lost 0 bases and 4 bases, there was a span of 10 bases. CDR3 sequence reads: CASSLDGRRNEKLFF. DNA for the CDR3: TGCGCCAGCAGCTTGGACGGAAGACGTAATGAAAAACTGTTTTTT. Full variable domain (rest looked up from reference TRBV5-1 and TRBJ1-4): KAGVTQTPRYLIKTRGQQVTLSCSPISGHRSVSWYQQTPGQGLQFLFEYFSETQRNKGNFPGRFSGRQFSNSRSEMNVSTLELGDSALYLCASSLDGRRNEKLFFGSGTQLSVL.

V is TRBV5-4 and J is TRBJ2-7, with a possible D match to TRBD2 (5 bases). This CDR3 region has 13 residues. The V gene lost 5 bases and the J gene lost 3 bases, with 12 bases spanning the gap. Germline V gene sequence: CDR1 SGHNT, CDR2 YYREEE (reference sequence). The CDR3 DNA reads as TGTGCCAGCAGTCCCAGCGCGGGCTACGAGCAGTACTTC. This translates into CASSPSAGYEQYF.

The J gene is TRBJ1-1, the V gene TRBV7-2; tentative D call: TRBD1 (5 bases). Germline CDR1 is SGHTA and CDR2 is FQGNSA. V shed 5 bases and J shed 8 bases, with 24 bases lying between them. The CDR3 covers 16 residues. The CDR3 spells CASSPKGTTRGSEAFF. CDR3 in DNA: TGTGCCAGCAGCCCTAAAGGGACCACACGGGGGAGCGAAGCTTTCTTT.

V gene TRBV5-4 combines with J gene TRBJ1-4; D is perhaps TRBD1 (6 bases). This CDR3 comprises 16 residues. From germline, CDR1 is SGHNT and CDR2 YYREEE (reference sequence). The ends were cut back, 0 bases at V and 5 bases at J, with 14 bases in the middle. The CDR3: CASSLGGTGRNEKLFF. The CDR3 nucleotides read TGTGCCAGCAGCTTGGGAGGAACAGGGCGGAATGAAAAACTGTTTTTT.

The CDR3 DNA is TGCAGCGTTGGGGGCAGGGGGCATGGCTACACCTTC. It specifies CSVGGRGHGYTF. The chain combines TRBV29-1 with TRBJ1-2, with 8 bases identical to TRBD1. The CDR3 contains 12 residues. V lost 4 bases and J lost 6; bases outside the gene matches: 4. Germline V gene lookup returns CDR1 SQVTM and CDR2 ANQGSEA.

The CDR3 spells CASSYSSPEVHYGYTF. In nucleotides, the CDR3 is TGTGCCAGCAGTTACTCGTCCCCCGAGGTACACTATGGCTACACCTTC. The J gene is TRBJ1-2, the V gene TRBV6-6; D is ambiguous. Germline V gene data show CDR1 as MNHNY and CDR2 as SVGAGI (reference sequence). CDR3 length: 16 residues. V gave up 0 bases and J gave up 3 bases, with 14 bases separating them.

This clone showed up just a few times. This chain links TRBV5-4 with TRBJ2-1; 12 bases fit TRBD2. V dropped 4 bases and J dropped 6; count of bases not matched to a gene: 5. The germline CDR1 and CDR2 sequences are SGHNT and YYREEE (reference sequence). The CDR3 is 15 amino acids. The CDR3 is CASSPGLAGRNEQFF. CDR3 DNA: TGTGCCAGCAGCCCCGGACTAGCGGGACGCAATGAGCAGTTCTTC. Supplemented by reference TRBV5-4 and TRBJ2-1, the full variable domain reads ETGVTQSPTHLIKTRGQQVTLRCSSQSGHNTVSWYQQALGQGPQFIFQYYREEENGRGNFPPRFSGLQFPNYSSELNVNALELDDSALYLCASSPGLAGRNEQFFGPGTRLTVL.

The CDR3: CASRGSGANVLTF. The CDR3 DNA follows: TGTGCCAGCAGGGGATCTGGGGCCAACGTCCTGACTTTC. The chain links TRBV2 to TRBJ2-6; unclear D gene. Germline V gene data show CDR1 as SNHLY and CDR2 as FYNNEI. This CDR3 is built from 13 residues. The V end was cut by 6 bases, the J end by 1 base, with 4 bases between.

The J gene is TRBJ1-2, the V gene TRBV25-1; no clear D. The CDR3 covers 13 residues. V was trimmed by 5 bases and J by 5 bases, leaving 12 bases between them. Germline-derived CDR1 and CDR2 are MGHDK and SYGVNS. The CDR3 sequence is CASSPSGGYGYTF. CDR3 DNA sequence: TGTGCCAGCAGTCCCTCGGGAGGATATGGCTACACCTTC.

This chain links TRBV28 with TRBJ1-1; 9 bases map to TRBD1. The CDR3 covers 13 residues. V trimming: 6 bases; J trimming: 5 bases; junction bases outside the gene matches: 4. Germline V gene data show CDR1 as MDHEN and CDR2 as SYDVKM. The CDR3 sequence: CASSPDRGTEAFF. DNA of the CDR3: TGTGCCAGCAGCCCAGACAGGGGGACTGAAGCTTTCTTT.

This clone turned up a few times. V is TRBV9 and J is TRBJ2-3; TRBD2 agrees at 13 bases. Germline V gene sequence: CDR1 SGDLS, CDR2 YYNGEE. V shed 3 bases and J 2 bases; nucleotides not matched to a gene: 3. The CDR3 covers 16 residues. The CDR3 DNA reads TGTGCCAGCAGCGGGGGACTAGCGGGATACACAGATACGCAGTATTTT. Amino acid sequence: CASSGGLAGYTDTQYF.

Concerning this clone: Other nucleotide sequences in the sample specify the same CDR3. This chain links TRBV6-6 with TRBJ2-1; 7 bases map to TRBD2. Germline assignment: CDR1 MNHNY and CDR2 SVGAGI (reference sequence). Trimming cost V 0 bases and J 10 bases; bases outside gene matches: 9. CDR3 size: 15 residues. The CDR3 here is CASSYSRDYGGEQFF. As DNA, the CDR3 is TGTGCCAGCAGTTACTCGAGGGACTATGGCGGAGAGCAGTTCTTC.

This clone occurred once. V is TRBV5-4 and J is TRBJ2-4; D is unclear. CDR3 length: 16 residues. With 0 bases removed from V and 5 bases from J, the gap between germline ends came to 15 bases. Per germline, CDR1 SGHNT and CDR2 YYREEE (reference sequence). The CDR3 here is CASSLVLEGWQNIQYF. The CDR3 DNA sequence: TGTGCCAGCAGCTTGGTTCTTGAAGGTTGGCAAAACATTCAGTACTTC.

The genes are TRBV27 and TRBJ1-6; TRBD1 matches at 8 bases. Germline V gene lookup returns CDR1 MNHEY and CDR2 SMNVEV (reference sequence). This CDR3 region has 15 residues. V lost 6 bases, J lost 6 bases, and 7 bases stayed unmatched. The CDR3 bases are TGTGCCAGCAGACCCGACAGGGGAGGTAATTCACCCCTCCACTTT. This gives the protein CASRPDRGGNSPLHF.

The chain couples TRBV30 to TRBJ1-4, with D possibly being TRBD1 (5 bases). The length of the CDR3 is 15 residues. The ends were cut back, 1 base at V and 5 bases at J, with 14 bases in the middle. Germline loops: CDR1 GTSNPN, CDR2 SVGIG (reference sequence). CDR3: CAWSEGDSWNEKLFF. CDR3 coding DNA: TGTGCCTGGAGTGAGGGCGACAGTTGGAATGAAAAACTGTTTTTT.

The chain employs TRBV5-1 and TRBJ2-7, with TRBD1 as a possible D gene (7 bases). The CDR3 totals 14 residues. V lost 0 bases to trimming and J lost 9 bases, with 16 bases between them. The germline V gene encodes CDR1 SGHRS and CDR2 YFSETQ. CDR3 sequence (DNA): TGCGCCAGCAGCTTGGCCAGGGGGGAATTCCGGCAGTACTTC. Translation: CASSLARGEFRQYF.

The rearrangement joins TRBV19 to TRBJ2-7, with 9 bases aligning to TRBD1. V dropped 6 bases and J dropped 6; count of bases not matched to a gene: 9. The CDR3 covers 14 residues. The germline V gene has CDR1 LNHDA and CDR2 SQIVND (reference sequence). The CDR3 coding sequence is TGTGCCAGTAGGCCCGGGACAGGGTCCCGCGAGCAGTACTTC. It is translated as CASRPGTGSREQYF. Together with reference TRBV19 and TRBJ2-7, the CDR3 gives the full variable domain: DGGITQSPKYLFRKEGQNVTLSCEQNLNHDAMYWYRQDPGQGLRLIYYSQIVNDFQKGDIAEGYSVSREKKESFPLTVTSAQKNPTAFYLCASRPGTGSREQYFGPGTRLTVT.

The chain combines TRBV7-9 with TRBJ1-1, with D unresolved. V was shortened by 1 base and J by 4 bases, with 19 bases between the two germline ends. Germline V gives CDR1 SEHNR, CDR2 FQNEAQ (reference sequence). The length of the CDR3 is 17 residues. The CDR3 here is CASSLGGIGFWGTEAFF. In DNA, the CDR3 is TGTGCCAGCAGCTTAGGAGGGATCGGTTTTTGGGGCACTGAAGCTTTCTTT.

The CDR3 region has the DNA TGCAGCGTTATGGAACAGATCTATGGCTACACCTTC. It yields the protein CSVMEQIYGYTF. The genes are TRBV29-1 and TRBJ1-2, with no clear D. Germline-derived CDR1 and CDR2 are SQVTM and ANQGSEA. This CDR3 contains 12 residues. V lost 5 bases, J lost 4 bases, and 11 bases lay in between.

This chain links TRBV21-1 with TRBJ1-5; whether TRBD1, the table's D call, matches the DNA was not checked. TRBV21-1 is described as a pseudogene. This CDR3 region has 16 residues. CDR3 sequence: CASSNLPGQIDQPQHF. In DNA form, the CDR3 reads TGTGCCAGCAGCAACTTACCGGGACAGATTGATCAGCCCCAGCATTTT.

The rearrangement links TRBV9 to TRBJ1-1; tentatively, D is TRBD1 (5 bases). This CDR3 has 15 amino acids. Germline CDR1 SGDLS, CDR2 YYNGEE. The germline V and J ends were trimmed by 3 bases and 3 bases, with 15 bases remaining between them. CDR3 bases: TGTGCCAGCAGCGCTTTGGGACTAAAAGACACTGAAGCTTTCTTT. Translated, it gives CASSALGLKDTEAFF.

This clone was seen more than once but under ten times. Here the CDR3 reads CASSPREQQGYTF. The CDR3 nucleotides read TGTGCCAGCTCTCCCCGGGAACAGCAAGGCTACACCTTC. The rearrangement joins TRBV18 to TRBJ1-2; D call uncertain. Trimming stripped 6 bases from V and 8 bases from J, with 16 bases between. CDR1 and CDR2 (germline): KGHSH, LQKENI. The length of the CDR3 is 13 residues.